Listed here are 20 T cell receptor beta chains from one sample, sequenced in a study of control samples from healthy donors and cancer patients. Measured with immunoSEQ multiplex PCR; TCRdb has only the in-frame clones, and not every one. The data contain 90,000 to 150,000 clones, about 87% of them seen just once; the ten biggest clones take up roughly 3.3%. Sequencing input: blood. These receptors all stem from a middle-aged man in good health.

The CDR3 region has the DNA TGTGCCAGCCTTAAGGTAGGACAGGGTCATCAGCCCCAGCATTTT. Residues: CASLKVGQGHQPQHF. V usage is TRBV5-6 and J usage is TRBJ1-5, with 8 nucleotides matching TRBD1. Trimming cost V 7 bases and J 5 bases; bases outside gene matches: 11. The CDR3 loop spans 15 amino acids. Per germline, CDR1 SGHDT and CDR2 YYEEEE.

The chain uses TRBV7-9 and TRBJ1-5, with D possibly being TRBD1 (6 bases). Trimming shortened V by 5 bases and J by 3 bases, and 14 bases separated the two germline ends. The CDR3 has 15 residues. Germline CDR1 SEHNR, CDR2 FQNEAQ (reference sequence). The CDR3 bases are TGTGCCAGCAGCGCACGGGGGGACACCAATCAGCCCCAGCATTTT. This gives the protein CASSARGDTNQPQHF.

This clone has a handful of counts. The identical CDR3 is also encoded by other nucleotide sequences in the sample. The rearrangement joins TRBV6-5 to TRBJ2-1, with 7 bases aligning to TRBD1. This CDR3 is 13 amino acids long. After removal of 7 bases from V and 7 bases from J, the junction contained 7 bases not matched to a gene. Germline CDR1 and CDR2: MNHEY and SVGAGI. The chain's CDR3 is CASIAGGLNEQFF. CDR3 bases: TGTGCCAGCATTGCAGGGGGATTGAATGAGCAGTTCTTC.

The chain combines TRBV9 with TRBJ2-5; tentative D call: TRBD2 (7 bases). Germline CDR1 is SGDLS and CDR2 is YYNGEE. The ends were cut back, 3 bases at V and 6 bases at J, with 21 bases in the middle. This CDR3 has 16 residues. Here the CDR3 DNA reads TGTGCCAGCAGCGCCTTCGGGGGGCGCGGTGGACAGACCCAGTACTTC. Its protein is CASSAFGGRGGQTQYF.

This chain joins TRBV24-1 and TRBJ2-2, with TRBD1 as a possible D gene (6 bases). The length of the CDR3 is 14 residues. CDR1 is KGHDR and CDR2 is SFDVKD in the germline V gene. Trimming removed 4 bases at V and 5 bases at J, with 10 bases between. CDR3 residues: CATSEGGRTGELFF. The CDR3 region has the DNA TGTGCCACCAGTGAAGGGGGACGTACCGGGGAGCTGTTTTTT.

The rearrangement links TRBV9 to TRBJ2-1, with D possibly TRBD1 on 6 matching bases. V was trimmed by 7 bases and J by 8 bases, leaving 13 bases between them. The germline CDR1 and CDR2 sequences are SGDLS and YYNGEE. The CDR3 has 12 residues. The CDR3 DNA is TGTGCCAGCGGACAAGGGACATATGAGCAGTTCTTC. Amino acid sequence: CASGQGTYEQFF.

V and J are TRBV7-2 and TRBJ2-3, with D maybe TRBD2 (5 bases). Germline CDR1 and CDR2: SGHTA and FQGNSA. This CDR3 has 13 residues. Trimming stripped 5 bases from V and 3 bases from J, with 9 bases between. The CDR3 reads CASSPLVTDTQYF. The CDR3 coding sequence is TGTGCCAGCAGCCCACTAGTGACAGATACGCAGTATTTT.

The chain has TRBV5-1 and TRBJ2-1, with D perhaps TRBD1 (6 bases). The germline V gene has CDR1 SGHRS and CDR2 YFSETQ. The V gene lost 2 bases and the J gene lost 10 bases, with 7 bases spanning the gap. CDR3 length equals 11 residues. The CDR3 DNA is TGCGCCAGCAGCTTTACAGGGGAGCAGTTCTTC. Amino acids: CASSFTGEQFF.

J is TRBJ1-4 and V is TRBV2; D gene ambiguous. The CDR3 has 15 amino acids. V lost 3 bases and J 8 bases, leaving 16 bases between the germline ends. Germline V gene sequence: CDR1 SNHLY, CDR2 FYNNEI. The CDR3 nucleotides read TGTGCCAGCAGTGAGGGGAAGGCCTCCCGGGAAAAACTGTTTTTT. Translated, it gives CASSEGKASREKLFF.

This chain links TRBV18 with TRBJ1-2, with 10 bases aligning to TRBD1. Germline loops: CDR1 KGHSH, CDR2 LQKENI. V trimming: 2 bases; J trimming: 7 bases; junction bases outside the gene matches: 4. CDR3 length: 14 residues. The CDR3 DNA reads TGTGCCAGCTCACCAGACAGGGGGCGGGCTGGCTACACCTTC. As protein: CASSPDRGRAGYTF.

In nucleotides, the CDR3 is TGCGCCAGCAGTTGGGGGGTGAACACTGAAGCTTTCTTT. This gives the protein CASSWGVNTEAFF. The V gene is TRBV4-3, the J gene TRBJ1-1; perhaps TRBD1 as D (5 bases). CDR3 length equals 13 residues. With 6 bases removed from V and 0 bases from J, the gap between germline ends came to 8 bases. CDR1 is LGHNA, CDR2 YSLEER, per germline.

This chain connects TRBV24-1 to TRBJ1-5; D gene uncertain. The CDR3 consists of 16 residues. Germline V gives CDR1 KGHDR, CDR2 SFDVKD. V lost 9 bases and J 0 bases, leaving 17 bases between the germline ends. The CDR3 here is CATSPSFTASNQPQHF. CDR3 bases: TGTGCCACCTCCCCCTCTTTTACAGCTAGCAATCAGCCCCAGCATTTT.

The rearrangement joins TRBV12-3 or TRBV12-4 to TRBJ1-6; D ambiguous. CDR3 length equals 13 residues. The V and J ends lost 5 bases and 13 bases respectively, with 15 bases between them. For the CDR3, the DNA is TGTGCCAGCAGTCTCGACGGTCGGGTCCCCCTCCACTTT. Its translation is CASSLDGRVPLHF.

The rearrangement uses TRBV24-1 and TRBJ1-5, with 10 nucleotides matching TRBD1. Germline-derived CDR1 and CDR2 are KGHDR and SFDVKD. This CDR3 is 16 amino acids long. The V gene end was trimmed by 6 bases and the J gene end by 4 bases; junction bases not matched to a gene: 8. The CDR3 DNA is TGTGCCACCAGTCCCCGGGACAGGGGCGGGAATCAGCCCCAGCATTTT. Its protein is CATSPRDRGGNQPQHF.

The V call is TRBV9, the J call TRBJ2-3; possibly TRBD2 for D (7 bases). In germline, CDR1 is SGDLS, CDR2 YYNGEE. V was pared by 0 bases and J by 1 base, with 12 bases between. This CDR3 has 16 amino acids. The CDR3 DNA reads as TGTGCCAGCAGCGTAGATCCGGGGGGCCGCACAGATACGCAGTATTTT. This gives the protein CASSVDPGGRTDTQYF.

The chain couples TRBV5-1 to TRBJ2-3; D is uncertain. V shed 3 bases and J shed 4 bases, with 9 bases lying between them. The CDR3 extends over 13 amino acids. The germline V gene encodes CDR1 SGHRS and CDR2 YFSETQ. The CDR3: CASSYTISDTQYF. The CDR3 DNA follows: TGCGCCAGCAGCTACACTATTTCAGATACGCAGTATTTT.

The rearrangement joins TRBV6-5 to TRBJ1-5; D is undetermined. The germline CDR1 and CDR2 sequences are MNHEY and SVGAGI. The length of the CDR3 is 12 residues. Trimming took 6 bases from V and 4 from J, leaving 7 bases between them. CDR3 region: CASSEYNQPQHF. The CDR3 nucleotides are TGTGCCAGCAGCGAGTATAATCAGCCCCAGCATTTT.

The CDR3 loop is CAWSVSSSGNTIYF. The CDR3 nucleotides are TGTGCCTGGAGTGTTAGCTCTTCTGGAAACACCATATATTTT. V usage is TRBV30 and J usage is TRBJ1-3; D is unclear. Trimming took 0 bases from V and 1 from J, leaving 7 bases between them. This CDR3 region has 14 residues. The germline V gene encodes CDR1 GTSNPN and CDR2 SVGIG (reference sequence).

The chain employs TRBV11-2 and TRBJ2-1; D is uncertain. Trimming took 5 bases from V and 3 from J, leaving 11 bases between them. Germline V lookup: CDR1 SGHAT, CDR2 FQNNGV. The CDR3 has 14 residues. The CDR3 is CASSPLGGYNEQFF. For the CDR3, the DNA is TGTGCCAGCAGCCCACTTGGCGGCTACAATGAGCAGTTCTTC.

The gene calls are TRBV5-8 and TRBJ1-1; D unresolved. Germline CDR1 SGHTS, CDR2 YDEGEE. The CDR3 contains 14 residues. The V gene lost 4 bases and the J gene lost 0 bases, with 10 bases spanning the gap. In DNA, the CDR3 is TGTGCCAGCAGCCCGCAGGTCCTGAACACTGAAGCTTTCTTT. Translated: CASSPQVLNTEAFF.